This T cell receptor (beta chain) was identified during a study of Graves' ophthalmopathy and Graves' hyperthyroidism listed by TCRdb under 2018. Study-level background: Peripheral blood was collected before any treatment was given, at the time of initial diagnosis. TCR beta repertoire signatures were used to distinguish Graves' ophthalmopathy from Graves' hyperthyroidism and to predict progression to ophthalmopathy. To explore V-J signatures distinguishing ophthalmopathy from hyperthyroidism, a discovery set of around 100 patients (about 43 ophthalmopathy, 57 stable hyperthyroidism) was enrolled. In total, some 140 blood samples were TCR-sequenced: approximately 42 ophthalmopathy, some 75 hyperthyroidism and some 17 hyperthyroidism-to-ophthalmopathy patients. An independent validation cohort was composed of 18 hyperthyroidism patients and some 16 patients who later progressed from hyperthyroidism to ophthalmopathy. T-cell repertoires of thyroid tissue and blood were compared in about 6 hyperthyroidism patients. Following sampling, methimazole starting at 30 mg daily was administered to hyperthyroidism patients, and high-dose intravenous methylprednisolone was administered to ophthalmopathy patients. Overall results and qualifications from the work: Most of the expanded thyroid clonotypes with a frequency above 0.001 were also detected in blood, and it was suggested that the thyroid immune response may be reflected by blood repertoires. Sample size was not statistically predetermined, and group allocation was not concealed from the investigators. In cross-validation, the 13-signature model distinguished ophthalmopathy from stable hyperthyroidism with 85% to 90% sensitivity and around 81% specificity, and in the test set the corresponding values were about 80% and 75%. In validation, the model predicted ophthalmopathy progression with 70.59% sensitivity and around 72% specificity; approximately 12 predicted patients were CT-confirmed with GO in a median of approximately 6.5 months.

Per the germline V gene (reference sequence), DFQATT is the CDR1 and SNEGSKA is the CDR2. The V and J ends are trimmed by 6 bases and 0 bases, leaving 11 bases between them. Taken from cysteine to phenylalanine, the CDR3 has 14 residues. Of all the DNA, just the CDR3 is kept, 42 bases in frame from base 1. The ophthalmopathy patients had moderately to severely active disease, with a Clinical Activity Score of 3 or higher, a NOSPECS grade of 4 or higher, and a disease duration of less than 3 months. Patients were excluded if they had other autoimmune diseases, uncontrolled infections, pregnancy or lactation. Diagnosis was based on clinical symptoms, serum thyroxine, TRAb, thyroid ultrasound and orbital computed tomography. Ficoll-Paque density gradient centrifugation was used to isolate PBMCs from around 9.1 ml of fresh peripheral blood. Total RNA was extracted with Trizol reagent and quality-checked on an Agilent 2100 Bioanalyzer.

As to this clonotype: Its antigen is still unknown. Qualities for individual bases were not recorded, and no much larger clone is one base off.

For repertoire sequencing, TCR beta CDR3 regions were amplified from RNA transcripts. A first-round RT-PCR used HTBI primers with the Qiagen OneStep RT-PCR kit, followed by a second-round multiplex PCR, size selection and purification. Libraries were sequenced paired-end with 100 bp reads on an Illumina HiSeq2000. In the authors' own workflow: Reads were processed with SOAPnuke, discarding reads with adapters, uncalled bases, mean Phred below 15, or no exact constant-primer or identifier match. COPE v1.2.5 was used to merge the high-quality paired reads. Unique nucleotide sequences were defined as clonotypes and aligned to IMGT TRB V, D and J references using MiTCR v1.1. The analysis was limited to V-J combinations with a frequency above 0.0001, which together covered approximately 99% of repertoires. A TCR clonal expansion and chaos score per V-J combination was defined as the ratio of F50 clonal expansion to chaos observed in the TCRdist matrix. Welch's t-statistics and random forest were used to reduce features to approximately 13 V-J combinations, which were fed into a naive Bayes classifier. The similarity between thyroid and blood repertoires was quantified using the Morisita-Horn index. TCRdb trimmed the raw reads at Q25, called clones with MiXCR and kept productive beta chains. Each CDR3 protein gets just one entry, which takes the most common genes and DNA from the rows behind it. The V and J calls follow TCRdb's processing rather than the paper's. Present in this sample are 260,000 or so distinct CDR3 sequences, about 47% of which were seen just once. Around 47% of the sample rests with the top ten.

This clonotype originated in an adult man with Graves' ophthalmopathy. Specimen: peripheral blood. This sequence uses TRBV20-1 and TRBJ1-4, with the identity of the D gene unclear. The nucleotide sequence reads as follows: TGCAGTGCCCACTTAATTTCAACTAATGAAAAACTGTTTTTT. It is translated as CSAHLISTNEKLFF.